The source of this T cell receptor (beta chain) is a study of STAT5B mutations in CD4+ large granular lymphocyte leukemia. As for the study in general: Among healthy donors, a particular HLA allele went with more CDR3 'QG' motifs.

Looked up from germline, CDR1 is SNHLY and CDR2 is FYNNEI. V gave up 7 bases and J gave up 1 base; unmatched junction bases: 7. This CDR3 spans 14 amino acids. Findings and caveats of the study: About 26% of private leukemic clonotypes occurred rarely in other patients' non-leukemic repertoires. TRBV06-family usage was enriched in top patient clones (8/27) versus controls (2/35). Without putative leukemic clones, patient CD4-sorted repertoires remained more clonal than healthy CD4+ repertoires.

This clone was detected a few times. Antigen specificity is unknown. Libraries were prepared by immunoSEQ multiplex PCR; TCRdb keeps only in-frame clonotypes and omits some of them. The table lists tens of thousands of clones, around 67% of them singletons. V and J are TRBV2 and TRBJ2-7; TRBD1 matches at 7 bases. This receptor was taken from a human donor in good health. Sequencing was done on a sample of CD4+ T cells from blood buffy coats. The DNA of the CDR3 is TGTGCCAGCACCCGGGACAGCCTTTCCTACGAGCAGTACTTC. Its protein product is CASTRDSLSYEQYF.